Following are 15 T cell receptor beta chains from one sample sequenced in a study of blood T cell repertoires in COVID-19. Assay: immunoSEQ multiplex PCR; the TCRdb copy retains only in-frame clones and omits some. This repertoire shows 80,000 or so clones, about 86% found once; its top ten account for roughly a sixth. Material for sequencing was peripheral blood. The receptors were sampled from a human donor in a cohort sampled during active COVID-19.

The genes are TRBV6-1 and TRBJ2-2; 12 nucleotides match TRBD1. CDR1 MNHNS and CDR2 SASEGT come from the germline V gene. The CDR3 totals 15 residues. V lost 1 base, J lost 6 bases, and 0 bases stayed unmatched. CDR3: CASSEGDRGPGELFF. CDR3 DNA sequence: TGTGCCAGCAGTGAAGGGGACAGGGGGCCCGGGGAGCTGTTTTTT.

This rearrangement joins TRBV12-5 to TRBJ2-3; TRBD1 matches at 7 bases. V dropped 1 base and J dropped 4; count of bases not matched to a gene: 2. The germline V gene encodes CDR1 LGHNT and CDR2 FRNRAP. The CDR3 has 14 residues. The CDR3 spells CASGLGQGADTQYF. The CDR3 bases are TGTGCTAGTGGTTTGGGTCAGGGGGCAGATACGCAGTATTTT.

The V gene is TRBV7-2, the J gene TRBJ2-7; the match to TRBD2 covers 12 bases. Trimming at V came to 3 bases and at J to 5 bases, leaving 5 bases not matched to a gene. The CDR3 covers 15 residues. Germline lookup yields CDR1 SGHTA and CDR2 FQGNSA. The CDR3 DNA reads TGTGCCAGCAGCTTTTCGACTAGCGGGGGCGACGAGCAGTACTTC. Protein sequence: CASSFSTSGGDEQYF. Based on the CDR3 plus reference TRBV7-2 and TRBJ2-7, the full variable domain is GAGVSQSPSNKVTEKGKDVELRCDPISGHTALYWYRQSLGQGLEFLIYFQGNSAPDKSGLPSDRFSAERTGGSVSTLTIQRTQQEDSAVYLCASSFSTSGGDEQYFGPGTRLTVT.

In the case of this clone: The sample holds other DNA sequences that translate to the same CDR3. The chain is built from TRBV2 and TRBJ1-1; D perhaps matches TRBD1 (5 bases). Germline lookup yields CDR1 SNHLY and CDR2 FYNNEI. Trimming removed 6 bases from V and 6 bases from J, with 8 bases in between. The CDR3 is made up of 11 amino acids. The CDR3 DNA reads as TGTGCCAGCAGGCCAGGGCCTGAAGCTTTCTTT. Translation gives CASRPGPEAFF.

CDR3 DNA: TGTGCCTGGAGTGTTATAGCGGGAGTCCGAACGAACACCGGGGAGCTGTTTTTT. Translating it yields CAWSVIAGVRTNTGELFF. The gene calls are TRBV30 and TRBJ2-2, with 9 bases that match TRBD2. Germline V CDR1 and CDR2: GTSNPN, SVGIG (reference sequence). J gave up 0 bases and V 0 bases, and 8 bases lay outside the gene matches. The CDR3 spans 18 residues.

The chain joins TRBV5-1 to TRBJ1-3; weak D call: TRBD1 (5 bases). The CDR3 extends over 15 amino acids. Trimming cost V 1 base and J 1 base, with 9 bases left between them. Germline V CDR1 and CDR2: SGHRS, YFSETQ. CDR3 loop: CASSLMGRSGNTIYF. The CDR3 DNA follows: TGCGCCAGCAGCTTGATGGGGCGATCTGGAAACACCATATATTTT.

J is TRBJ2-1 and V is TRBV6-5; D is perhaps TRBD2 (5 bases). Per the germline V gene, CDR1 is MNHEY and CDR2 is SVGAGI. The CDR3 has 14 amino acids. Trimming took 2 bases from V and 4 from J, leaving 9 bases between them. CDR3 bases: TGTGCCAGCAGTTACGGCCTAGCTTACAATGAGCAGTTCTTC. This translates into CASSYGLAYNEQFF.

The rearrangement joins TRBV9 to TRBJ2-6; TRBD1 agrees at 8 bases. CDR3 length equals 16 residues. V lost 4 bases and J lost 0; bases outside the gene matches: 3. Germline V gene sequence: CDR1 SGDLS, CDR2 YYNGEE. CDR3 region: CASSLGTGSGANVLTF. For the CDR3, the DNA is TGTGCCAGCAGCCTCGGGACAGGCTCTGGGGCCAACGTCCTGACTTTC.

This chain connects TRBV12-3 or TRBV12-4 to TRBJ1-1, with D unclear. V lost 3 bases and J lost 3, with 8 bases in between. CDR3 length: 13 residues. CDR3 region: CASSLLRDTEAFF. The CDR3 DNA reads TGTGCCAGCAGTTTGCTTCGGGACACTGAAGCTTTCTTT.

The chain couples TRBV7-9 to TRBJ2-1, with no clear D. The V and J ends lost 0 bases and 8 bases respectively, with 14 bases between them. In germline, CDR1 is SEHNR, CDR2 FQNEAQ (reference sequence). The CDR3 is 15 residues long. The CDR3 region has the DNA TGTGCCAGCAGCTTAGCAGAGGCCGCGGCCTATGAGCAGTTCTTC. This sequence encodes CASSLAEAAAYEQFF.

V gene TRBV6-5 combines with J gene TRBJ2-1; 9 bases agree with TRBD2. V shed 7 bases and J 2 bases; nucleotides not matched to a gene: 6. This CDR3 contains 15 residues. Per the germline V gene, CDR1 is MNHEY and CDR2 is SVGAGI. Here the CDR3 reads CASTVAGAPYNEQFF. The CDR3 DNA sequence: TGTGCCAGCACGGTAGCGGGAGCTCCCTACAATGAGCAGTTCTTC.

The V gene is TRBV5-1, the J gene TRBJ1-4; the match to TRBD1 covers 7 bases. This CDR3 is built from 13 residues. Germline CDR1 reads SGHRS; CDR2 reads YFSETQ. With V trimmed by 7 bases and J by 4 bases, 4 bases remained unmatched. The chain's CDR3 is CASHTGDNEKLFF. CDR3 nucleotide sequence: TGCGCCAGCCATACAGGGGATAATGAAAAACTGTTTTTT.

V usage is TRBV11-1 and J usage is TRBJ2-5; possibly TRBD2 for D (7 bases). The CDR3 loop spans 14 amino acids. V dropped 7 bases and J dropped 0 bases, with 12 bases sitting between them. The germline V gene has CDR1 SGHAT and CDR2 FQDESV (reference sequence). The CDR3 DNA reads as TGTGCCAGCATGGGGGGGCTTGACCAAGAGACCCAGTACTTC. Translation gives CASMGGLDQETQYF.

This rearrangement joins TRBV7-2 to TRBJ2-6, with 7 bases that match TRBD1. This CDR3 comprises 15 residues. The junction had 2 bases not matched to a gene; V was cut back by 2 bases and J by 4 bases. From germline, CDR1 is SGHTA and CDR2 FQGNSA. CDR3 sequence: CASSLQGEGANVLTF. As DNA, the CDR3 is TGTGCCAGCAGCTTACAGGGGGAAGGGGCCAACGTCCTGACTTTC. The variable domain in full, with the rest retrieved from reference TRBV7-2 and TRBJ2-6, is GAGVSQSPSNKVTEKGKDVELRCDPISGHTALYWYRQSLGQGLEFLIYFQGNSAPDKSGLPSDRFSAERTGGSVSTLTIQRTQQEDSAVYLCASSLQGEGANVLTFGAGSRLTVL.

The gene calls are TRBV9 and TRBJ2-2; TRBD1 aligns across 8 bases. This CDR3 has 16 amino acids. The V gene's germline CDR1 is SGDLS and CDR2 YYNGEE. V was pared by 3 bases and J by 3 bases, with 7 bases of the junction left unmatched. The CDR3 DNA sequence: TGTGCCAGCAGCGCCCAAACAGGGGGATACACCGGGGAGCTGTTTTTT. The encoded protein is CASSAQTGGYTGELFF.